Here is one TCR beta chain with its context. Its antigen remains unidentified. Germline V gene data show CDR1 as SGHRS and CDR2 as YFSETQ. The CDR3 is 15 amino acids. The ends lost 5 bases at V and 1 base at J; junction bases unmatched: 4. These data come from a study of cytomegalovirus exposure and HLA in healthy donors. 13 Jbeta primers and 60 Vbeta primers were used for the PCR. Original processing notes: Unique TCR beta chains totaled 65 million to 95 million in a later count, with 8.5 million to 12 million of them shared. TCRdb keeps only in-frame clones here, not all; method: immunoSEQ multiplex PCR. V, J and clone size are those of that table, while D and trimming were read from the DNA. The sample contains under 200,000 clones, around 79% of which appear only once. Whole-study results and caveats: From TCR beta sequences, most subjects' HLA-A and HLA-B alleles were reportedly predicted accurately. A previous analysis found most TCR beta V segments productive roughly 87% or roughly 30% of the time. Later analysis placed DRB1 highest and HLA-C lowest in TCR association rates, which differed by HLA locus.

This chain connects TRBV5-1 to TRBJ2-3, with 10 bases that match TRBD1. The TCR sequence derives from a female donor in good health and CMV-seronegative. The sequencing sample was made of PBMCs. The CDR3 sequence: CASSRGTGGTDTQYF. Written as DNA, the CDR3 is TGCGCCAGCAGTAGAGGGACAGGGGGCACAGATACGCAGTATTTT.